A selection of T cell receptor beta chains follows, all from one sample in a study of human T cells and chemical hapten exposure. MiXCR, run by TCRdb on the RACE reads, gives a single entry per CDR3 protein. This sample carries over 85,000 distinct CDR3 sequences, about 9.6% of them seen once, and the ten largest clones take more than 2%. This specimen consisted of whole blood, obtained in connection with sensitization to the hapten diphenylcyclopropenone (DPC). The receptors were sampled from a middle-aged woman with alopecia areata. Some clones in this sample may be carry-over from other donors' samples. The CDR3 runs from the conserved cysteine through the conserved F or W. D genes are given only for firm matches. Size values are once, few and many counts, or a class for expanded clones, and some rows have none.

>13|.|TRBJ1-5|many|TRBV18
TGTGCCAGCTCACCGACAGGCAATCAGCCCCAGCATTTT
CASSPTGNQPQHF
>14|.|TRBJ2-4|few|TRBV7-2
TGTGCCAGCAGCCGCTCCGGACTAAAAAACATTCAGTACTTC
CASSRSGLKNIQYF
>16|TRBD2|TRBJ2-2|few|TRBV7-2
TGTGCCAGCAGCTTAAGTCCTAGCGGGAACACCGGGGAGCTGTTTTTT
CASSLSPSGNTGELFF
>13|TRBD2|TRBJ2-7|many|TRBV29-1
TGCAGCGGCCAGCGGGGAAGCTCCTACGAGCAGTACTTC
CSGQRGSSYEQYF
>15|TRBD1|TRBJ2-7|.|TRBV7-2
TGTGCCAGCAGCCGGGACAGGGGTAGGTCCTACGAGCAGTACTTC
CASSRDRGRSYEQYF
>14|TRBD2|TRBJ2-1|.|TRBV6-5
TGTGCCAGCAGTTACTCCCTAGCGGGAAATGAGCAGTTCTTC
CASSYSLAGNEQFF
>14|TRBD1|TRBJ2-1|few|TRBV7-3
TGTGCCAGCAGCCTGACAGGGATGGACAATGAGCAGTTCTTC
CASSLTGMDNEQFF
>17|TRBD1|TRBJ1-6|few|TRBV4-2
TGTGCCAGCAGCCGGACAGGGGGCGCATATCATAATTCACCCCTCCACTTT
CASSRTGGAYHNSPLHF
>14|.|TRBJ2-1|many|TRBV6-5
TGTGCCAGCAGTTACTCGGATAGCAGAAATGAGCAGTTCTTC
CASSYSDSRNEQFF
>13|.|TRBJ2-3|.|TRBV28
TGTGCCAGCATCGGCGGTGGCACAGATACGCAGTATTTT
CASIGGGTDTQYF
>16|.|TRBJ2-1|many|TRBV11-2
TGTGCCAGCAGCTTTAACGGATTGAGCTCCTACAATGAGCAGTTCTTC
CASSFNGLSSYNEQFF
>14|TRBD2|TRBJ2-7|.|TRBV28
TGTGCCACCCAAGCTGCGGGAGGGTTATACGAGCAGTACTTC
CATQAAGGLYEQYF
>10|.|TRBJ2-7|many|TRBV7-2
TGTGCCAGCGCAATCTACGAGCAGTACTTC
CASAIYEQYF
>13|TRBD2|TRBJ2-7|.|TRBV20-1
TGCAGTGCTAGTCTAGCGGGCCCATACGAGCAGTACTTC
CSASLAGPYEQYF
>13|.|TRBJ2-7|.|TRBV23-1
TGCGCCAGCAGCGAGGAAAATACCGGGACCTCTAGATTC
CASSEENTGTSRF
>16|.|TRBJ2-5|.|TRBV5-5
TGTGCCAGCAGCAATAGACAGAGGGGTCCGCAAGAGACCCAGTACTTC
CASSNRQRGPQETQYF
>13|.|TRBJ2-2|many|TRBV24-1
TGTGCCACCAGCGGGGCTTCGGACGGGGAGCTGTTTTTT
CATSGASDGELFF
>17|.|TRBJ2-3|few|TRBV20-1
TGCAGTGCTGCCCCAGTTGGGCGGGTGGCCAGCACAGATACGCAGTATTTT
CSAAPVGRVASTDTQYF
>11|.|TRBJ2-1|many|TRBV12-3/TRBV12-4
TGTGCCAGCAGTGGGTACAATGAGCAGTTCTTC
CASSGYNEQFF
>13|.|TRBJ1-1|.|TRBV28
TGTGCCAGCAGTTTGCATATGAACACTGAAGCTTTCTTT
CASSLHMNTEAFF
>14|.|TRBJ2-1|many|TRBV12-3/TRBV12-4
TGTGCCAGCAGTTTATATGACGGTGGGAGTGAGCAGTTCTTC
CASSLYDGGSEQFF
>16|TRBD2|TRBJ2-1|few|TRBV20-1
TGCAGTGCTAGTCAAACTAGCGGGATTGGTGGTAATGAGCAGTTCTTC
CSASQTSGIGGNEQFF
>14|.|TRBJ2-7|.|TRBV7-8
TGTGCCAGCAGCTTACAAGGGTTCTCCTACGAGCAGTACTTC
CASSLQGFSYEQYF
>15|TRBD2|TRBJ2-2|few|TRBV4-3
TGCGCCAGCAGCCAAGGACTAGCGGGAGGAGTTGAGCTGTTTTTT
CASSQGLAGGVELFF
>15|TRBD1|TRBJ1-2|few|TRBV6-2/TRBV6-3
TGTGCCAGCAGAAAGGGACAGGGGGGCATCTATGGCTACACCTTC
CASRKGQGGIYGYTF
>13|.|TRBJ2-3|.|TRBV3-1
TGTGCCAGCAGCCGTAGCGGAGCCTTTACGCAGTATTTT
CASSRSGAFTQYF
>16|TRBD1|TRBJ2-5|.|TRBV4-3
TGCGCCAGCAGCCAAGGAGACAGGGGGTATCGAGAGACCCAGTACTTC
CASSQGDRGYRETQYF
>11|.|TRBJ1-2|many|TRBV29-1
TGCAGCGTTAAGGGGGTGGATGGCTACACCTTC
CSVKGVDGYTF
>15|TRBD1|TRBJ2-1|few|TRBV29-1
TGCAGCGTTCCGACAGGGTCGAGCTCCTACAATGAGCAGTTCTTC
CSVPTGSSSYNEQFF
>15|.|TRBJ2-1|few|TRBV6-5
TGTGCCAGCAGTTACACCGGGACTTACTACAATGAACAGTTCTTC
CASSYTGTYYNEQFF
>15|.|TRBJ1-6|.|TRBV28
TGTGCCAGCAGCACCCAGGGTGGGTCGAATTCACCCCTCCACTTT
CASSTQGGSNSPLHF
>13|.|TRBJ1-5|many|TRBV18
TGTGCCAGCTCACCTGGGGGGAATCAGCCCCAGCATTTT
CASSPGGNQPQHF
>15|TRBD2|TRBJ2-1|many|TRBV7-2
TGTGCCAGCAGCTTACTAGCGGGAGGTTTCACTGAGCAGTTCTTC
CASSLLAGGFTEQFF
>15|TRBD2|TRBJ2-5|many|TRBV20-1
TGCAGTGCTAGGGGGACTAGCGGATTCGTAGAGACCCAGTACTTC
CSARGTSGFVETQYF
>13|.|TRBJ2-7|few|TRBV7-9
TGTGCCAGCAGCCGCGCCGCGGCCTACGAGCAGTACTTC
CASSRAAAYEQYF
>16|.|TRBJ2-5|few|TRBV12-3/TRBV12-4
TGTGCCAGCAGTTTCCTCCTGATAACCGGGGAAGAGACCCAGTACTTC
CASSFLLITGEETQYF
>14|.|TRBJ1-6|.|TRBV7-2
TGTGCCAGCAGCCCCGGTTATCTTAATTCATCCCTCCACTTT
CASSPGYLNSSLHF
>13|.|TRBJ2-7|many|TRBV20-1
TGCAGTGCCCCGCCGGACAGTTCCTACGAGCAGTACTTC
CSAPPDSSYEQYF
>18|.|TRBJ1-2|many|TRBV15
TGTGCCACCAGCAAGAAGACGGTTCGCCGGACTGCTAACTATGGCTACACCTTC
CATSKKTVRRTANYGYTF
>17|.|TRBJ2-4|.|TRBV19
TGTGCCAGTAGTATAGTAGGAGGCCCCATAGCCAAAAACATTCAGTACTTC
CASSIVGGPIAKNIQYF
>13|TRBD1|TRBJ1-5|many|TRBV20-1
TGCAGTGCTAGGGACAGGGTTGATCAGCCCCAGCATTTT
CSARDRVDQPQHF
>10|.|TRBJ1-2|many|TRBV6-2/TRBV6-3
TGTGCCAGCAGTTCCTATGGCTACACCTTC
CASSSYGYTF
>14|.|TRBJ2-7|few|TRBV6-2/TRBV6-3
TGTGCCAGCATTCCGGGACTGGTACCCTACGAGCAGTACTTC
CASIPGLVPYEQYF
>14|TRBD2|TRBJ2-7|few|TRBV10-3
TGTGCCATGAGACGGGGGGATCTGAACTACGAGCAGTACTTC
CAMRRGDLNYEQYF
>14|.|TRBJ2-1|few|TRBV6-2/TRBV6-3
TGTGCCAGCAGTTACAGCAACAACCACAATGAGCAGTTCTTC
CASSYSNNHNEQFF
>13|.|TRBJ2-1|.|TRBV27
TGTGCCAGCAGTAGGTGGGGGGGCGATGAGCAGTTCTTC
CASSRWGGDEQFF